Described below is a single T cell receptor beta chain sequence and its context. These data originate in a study of blood T cell repertoires in COVID-19. Study-wide context: Sites in the United States, Italy and Spain provided acute and convalescent COVID-19 samples. T cells, B-cell-depleted T cells, or PBMCs supplied cDNA or gDNA.

This table comes from immunoSEQ multiplex PCR, and its TCRdb copy is limited to in-frame clones, with some not included. The profile shows approximately 130,000 clones, around four fifths of them singletons. Trimming shortened V by 3 bases and J by 3 bases, and 17 bases separated the two germline ends. CDR1 is LGHDT, CDR2 YNNKEL, per germline (reference sequence). The CDR3 totals 16 residues. The TCR comes from a human donor in a cohort sampled during active COVID-19. The rearrangement links TRBV3-1 (or the pseudogene TRBV3-2) to TRBJ2-5; TRBD2 is a possible D gene (5 bases). Sequenced input: peripheral blood. Written as DNA, the CDR3 is TGTGCCAGCAGCCAGGGCGCTAGCCTCCCTGAAGAGACCCAGTACTTC. This sequence encodes CASSQGASLPEETQYF.